This T cell receptor (beta chain) came from a study of shared clonotypes between healthy human individuals. Whole-study results and caveats: Sorted-subset sequencing, rarefaction showed, was incomplete despite large depth. Researchers sampled only blood; tissue repertoires likely differ. Compared with memory subsets, naive subsets generally had larger estimated richness.

Nashville, Tennessee was home to all donors, each a Caucasian adult. After removal of 4 bases from V and 4 bases from J, the junction contained 7 bases not matched to a gene. The CDR3 is 16 residues long. In germline, CDR1 is MNHEY, CDR2 SVGAGI. Of note for this clone: What it binds is unknown.

Assay used: immunoSEQ multiplex PCR; TCRdb lists only in-frame clones, some missing. The table includes 2 million to 2.5 million clones, under 97% detected once. The TCR was taken from a man aged 18 to 30 in good health. The genes are TRBV6-5 and TRBJ1-1; 12 bases fit TRBD1. The material sequenced was naive CD4+ T cells sorted from blood. The subset is: CD45RA+ positively selected. This CDR3 reads CASSWDRGRLPTEAFF. The CDR3 nucleotides read TGTGCCAGCAGTTGGGACAGGGGGCGCTTACCCACTGAAGCTTTCTTT.